This TCR beta chain was sequenced for a study of brain T cells in children with intractable seizures. CDR1 MNHEY and CDR2 SMNVEV come from the germline V gene (reference sequence). CDR3 length: 14 amino acids. With 1 base clipped from V and 7 bases from J, the junction kept 4 bases outside the gene matches. As regards this clone: Its matching antigen is unknown.

Findings and limits, study-wide: HCMV serostatus was not known, and viral specificity came from CDR3 similarity only.

Time point specified: blood from clinic visit 5 months post-surgery; TSC patient then seizure free. Only in-frame clones appear in the TCRdb table, and some are missing; sequencing was by immunoSEQ multiplex PCR. Among about 350,000 clones listed, nearly 95% were seen once. The chain couples TRBV27 to TRBJ1-5; TRBD1 agrees at 7 bases. This specimen was peripheral blood, taken less than 6 months after surgery. The sequence came from a boy younger than two with tuberous sclerosis and intractable seizures. The CDR3 spells CASSLFTGVQPQHF. Here the CDR3 DNA reads TGTGCCAGCAGTTTATTCACAGGGGTCCAGCCCCAGCATTTT.